This T cell receptor (beta chain) derives from a study of blood T cell repertoires in COVID-19. Trimming pared 1 base from V and 5 bases from J, leaving 12 bases between. CDR1 and CDR2 from the germline V gene are MNHNS and SASEGT. The CDR3 covers 14 residues. Only in-frame clones appear in the TCRdb table, and some are missing; sequencing was by immunoSEQ multiplex PCR. The sample holds fewer than 350,000 clones, about 86% seen once. The chain employs TRBV6-1 and TRBJ2-7; D might be TRBD1 (6 bases). Sequencing was done on a sample of peripheral blood. The TCR sequence derives from a woman younger than 45 who had recovered from COVID-19. The CDR3 nucleotides are TGTGCCAGCAGTGAAGGCAGGGGAAGTCACGAGCAGTACTTC. It codes for CASSEGRGSHEQYF.